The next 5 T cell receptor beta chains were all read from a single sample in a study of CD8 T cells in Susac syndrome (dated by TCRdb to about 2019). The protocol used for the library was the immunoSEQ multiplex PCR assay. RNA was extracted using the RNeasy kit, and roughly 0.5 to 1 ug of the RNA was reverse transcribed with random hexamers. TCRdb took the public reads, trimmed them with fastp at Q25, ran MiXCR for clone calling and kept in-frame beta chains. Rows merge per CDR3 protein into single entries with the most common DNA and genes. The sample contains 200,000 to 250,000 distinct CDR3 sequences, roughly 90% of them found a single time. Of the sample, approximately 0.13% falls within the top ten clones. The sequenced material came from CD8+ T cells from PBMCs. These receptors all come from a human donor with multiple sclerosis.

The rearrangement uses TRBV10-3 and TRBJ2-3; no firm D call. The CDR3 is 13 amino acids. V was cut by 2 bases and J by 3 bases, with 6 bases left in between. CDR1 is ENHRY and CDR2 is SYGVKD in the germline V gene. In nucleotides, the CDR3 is TGTGCCATCAGTGAGCGAGAGACAGATACGCAGTATTTT. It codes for CAISERETDTQYF.

CDR3 nucleotide sequence: TGCGCCAGCAATGGCGGGAGGTCCGACGAGCAGTACTTC. Its protein product is CASNGGRSDEQYF. The rearrangement uses TRBV4-1 and TRBJ2-7; 8 bases map to TRBD2. The germline V gene has CDR1 MGHRA and CDR2 YSYEKL. The CDR3 has 13 residues. Unmatched junction bases numbered 7, after V lost 7 bases and J lost 5 bases.

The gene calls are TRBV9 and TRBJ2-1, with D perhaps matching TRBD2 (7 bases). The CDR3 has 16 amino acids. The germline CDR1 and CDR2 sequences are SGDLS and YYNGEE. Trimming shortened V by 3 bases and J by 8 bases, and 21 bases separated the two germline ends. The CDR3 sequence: CASSGSPRGPFDEQFF. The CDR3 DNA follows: TGTGCCAGCAGCGGTTCCCCGCGGGGGCCGTTCGATGAGCAGTTCTTC.

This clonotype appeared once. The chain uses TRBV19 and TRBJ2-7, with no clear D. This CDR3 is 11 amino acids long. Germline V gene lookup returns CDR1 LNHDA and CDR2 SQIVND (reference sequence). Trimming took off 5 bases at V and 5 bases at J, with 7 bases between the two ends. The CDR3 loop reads CASSVGNEQYF. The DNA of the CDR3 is TGTGCCAGTAGTGTGGGGAACGAGCAGTACTTC. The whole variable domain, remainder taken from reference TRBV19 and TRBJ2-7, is DGGITQSPKYLFRKEGQNVTLSCEQNLNHDAMYWYRQDPGQGLRLIYYSQIVNDFQKGDIAEGYSVSREKKESFPLTVTSAQKNPTAFYLCASSVGNEQYFGPGTRLTVT.

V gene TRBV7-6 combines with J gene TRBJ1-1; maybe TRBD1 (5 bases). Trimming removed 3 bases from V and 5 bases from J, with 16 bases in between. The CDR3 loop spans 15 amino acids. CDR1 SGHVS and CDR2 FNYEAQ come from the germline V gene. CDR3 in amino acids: CASSLGGGMGTEAFF. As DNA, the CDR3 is TGTGCCAGCAGCTTGGGGGGAGGAATGGGGACTGAAGCTTTCTTT. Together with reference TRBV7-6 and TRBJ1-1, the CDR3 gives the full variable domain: GAGVSQSPRYKVTKRGQDVALRCDPISGHVSLYWYRQALGQGPEFLTYFNYEAQQDKSGLPNDRFSAERPEGSISTLTIQRTEQRDSAMYRCASSLGGGMGTEAFFGQGTRLTVV.